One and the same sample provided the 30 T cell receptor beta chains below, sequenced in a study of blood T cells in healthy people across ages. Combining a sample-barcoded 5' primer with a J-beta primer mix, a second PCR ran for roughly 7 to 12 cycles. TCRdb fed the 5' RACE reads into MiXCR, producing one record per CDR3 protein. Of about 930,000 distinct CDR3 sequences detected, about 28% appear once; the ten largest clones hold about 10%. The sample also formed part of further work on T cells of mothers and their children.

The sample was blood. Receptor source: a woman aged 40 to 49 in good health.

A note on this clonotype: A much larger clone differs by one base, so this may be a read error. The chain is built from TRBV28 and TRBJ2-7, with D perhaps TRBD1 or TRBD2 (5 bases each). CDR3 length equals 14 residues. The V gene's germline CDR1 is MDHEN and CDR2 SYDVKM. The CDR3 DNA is TGTACCAGCACCCAACCGGGGCTTTCCTACGAGCAGTACTTC. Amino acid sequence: CTSTQPGLSYEQYF.

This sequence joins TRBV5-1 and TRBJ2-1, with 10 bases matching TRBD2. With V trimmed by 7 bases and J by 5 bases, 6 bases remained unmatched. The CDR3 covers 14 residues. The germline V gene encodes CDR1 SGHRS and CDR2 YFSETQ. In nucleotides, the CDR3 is TGCGCCAGCGCTACTAGCGGGGCTCACAATGAGCAGTTCTTC. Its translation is CASATSGAHNEQFF.

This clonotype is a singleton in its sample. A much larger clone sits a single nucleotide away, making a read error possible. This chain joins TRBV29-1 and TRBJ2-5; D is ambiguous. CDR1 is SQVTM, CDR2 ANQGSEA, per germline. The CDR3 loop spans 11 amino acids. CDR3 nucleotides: TGCAGCGTTGAAGGGGAAGAGACCCAGCACTTC. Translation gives CSVEGEETQHF.

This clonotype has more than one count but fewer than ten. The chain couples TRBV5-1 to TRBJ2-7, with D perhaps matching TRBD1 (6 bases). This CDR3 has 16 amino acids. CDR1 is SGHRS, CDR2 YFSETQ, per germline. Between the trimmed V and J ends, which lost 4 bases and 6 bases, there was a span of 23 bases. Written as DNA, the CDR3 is TGCGCCAGCAGCACGTCAACAGGGAGTGGGGTTGGCGAGCAGTACTTC. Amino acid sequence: CASSTSTGSGVGEQYF.

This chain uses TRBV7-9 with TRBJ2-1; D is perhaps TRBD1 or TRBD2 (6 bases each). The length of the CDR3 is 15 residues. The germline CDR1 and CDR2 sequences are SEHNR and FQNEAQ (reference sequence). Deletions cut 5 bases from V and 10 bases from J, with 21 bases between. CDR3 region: CASSARGPSGEEQFF. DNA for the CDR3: TGTGCCAGCAGCGCCCGGGGGCCCTCTGGCGAAGAGCAGTTCTTC. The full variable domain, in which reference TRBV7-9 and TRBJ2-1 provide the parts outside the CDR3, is DTGVSQNPRHKITKRGQNVTFRCDPISEHNRLYWYRQTLGQGPEFLTYFQNEAQLEKSRLLSDRFSAERPKGSFSTLEIQRTEQGDSAMYLCASSARGPSGEEQFFGPGTRLTVL.

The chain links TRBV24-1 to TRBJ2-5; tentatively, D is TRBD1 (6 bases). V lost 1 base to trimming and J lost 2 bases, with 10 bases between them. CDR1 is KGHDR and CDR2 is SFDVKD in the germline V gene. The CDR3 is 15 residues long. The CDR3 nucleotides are TGTGCCACCAGTGATTTTACAGGGTCGCAAGAGACCCAGTACTTC. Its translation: CATSDFTGSQETQYF.

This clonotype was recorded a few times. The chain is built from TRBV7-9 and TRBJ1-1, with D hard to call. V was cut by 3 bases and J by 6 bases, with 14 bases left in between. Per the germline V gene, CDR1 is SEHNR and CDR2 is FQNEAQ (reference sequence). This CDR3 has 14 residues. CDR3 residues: CASSFGLGLAEAFF. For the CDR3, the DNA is TGTGCCAGCAGCTTTGGGTTGGGTCTAGCTGAAGCTTTCTTT.

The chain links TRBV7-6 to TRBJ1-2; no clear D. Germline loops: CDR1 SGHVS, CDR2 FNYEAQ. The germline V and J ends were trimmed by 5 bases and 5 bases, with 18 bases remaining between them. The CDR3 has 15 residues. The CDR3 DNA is TGTGCCAGCAGCCCACGCGGGTCGGGGAGGTATGGCTACACCTTC. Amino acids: CASSPRGSGRYGYTF.

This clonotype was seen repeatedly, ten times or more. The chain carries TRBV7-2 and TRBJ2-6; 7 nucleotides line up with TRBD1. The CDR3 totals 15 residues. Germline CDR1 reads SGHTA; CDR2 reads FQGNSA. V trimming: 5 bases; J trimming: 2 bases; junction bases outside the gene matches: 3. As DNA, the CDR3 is TGTGCCAGCAGCCCAGACAGGGCTGGGGCCAACGTCCTGACTTTC. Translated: CASSPDRAGANVLTF.

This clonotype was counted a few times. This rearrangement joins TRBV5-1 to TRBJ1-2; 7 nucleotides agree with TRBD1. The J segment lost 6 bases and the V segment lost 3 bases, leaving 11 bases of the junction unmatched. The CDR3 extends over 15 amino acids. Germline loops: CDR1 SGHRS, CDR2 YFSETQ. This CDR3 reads CASSSGQTTNHGYTF. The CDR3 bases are TGCGCCAGCAGCTCGGGACAGACTACCAACCATGGCTACACCTTC.

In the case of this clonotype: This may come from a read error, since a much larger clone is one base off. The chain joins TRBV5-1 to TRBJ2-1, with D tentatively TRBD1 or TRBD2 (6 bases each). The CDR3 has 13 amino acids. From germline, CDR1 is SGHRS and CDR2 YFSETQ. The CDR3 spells CASSRGADNGQFF. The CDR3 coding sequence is TGCGCCAGCAGTAGGGGGGCGGACAATGGGCAGTTCTTC.

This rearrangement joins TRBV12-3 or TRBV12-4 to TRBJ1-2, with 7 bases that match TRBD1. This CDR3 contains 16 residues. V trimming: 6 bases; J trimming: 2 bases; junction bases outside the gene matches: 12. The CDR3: CASSQAWDRENYGYTF. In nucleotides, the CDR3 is TGTGCCAGCAGCCAAGCCTGGGACAGAGAAAACTATGGCTACACCTTC.

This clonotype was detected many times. CDR3 in amino acids: CASSQDRTGGERETQYF. DNA of the CDR3: TGTGCCAGCAGCCAAGATAGGACAGGGGGCGAGAGGGAGACCCAGTACTTC. V is TRBV3-1 and J is TRBJ2-5; 11 bases map to TRBD1. Germline CDR1 and CDR2: LGHDT and YNNKEL (reference sequence). V shed 0 bases and J 5 bases; nucleotides not matched to a gene: 8. This CDR3 comprises 17 residues.

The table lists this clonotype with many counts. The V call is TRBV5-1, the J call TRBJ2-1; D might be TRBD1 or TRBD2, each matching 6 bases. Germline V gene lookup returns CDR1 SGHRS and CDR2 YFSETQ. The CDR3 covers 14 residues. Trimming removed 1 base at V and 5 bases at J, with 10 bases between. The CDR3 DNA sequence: TGCGCCAGCAGCTTGCGAGGGGGGAACAATGAGCAGTTCTTC. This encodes CASSLRGGNNEQFF. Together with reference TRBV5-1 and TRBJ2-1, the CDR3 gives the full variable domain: KAGVTQTPRYLIKTRGQQVTLSCSPISGHRSVSWYQQTPGQGLQFLFEYFSETQRNKGNFPGRFSGRQFSNSRSEMNVSTLELGDSALYLCASSLRGGNNEQFFGPGTRLTVL.

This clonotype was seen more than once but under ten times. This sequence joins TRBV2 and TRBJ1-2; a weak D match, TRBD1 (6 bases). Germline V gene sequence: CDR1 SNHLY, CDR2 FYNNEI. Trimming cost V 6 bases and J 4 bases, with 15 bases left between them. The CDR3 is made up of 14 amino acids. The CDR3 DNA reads TGTGCCAGCAGGGGACACCTCAACCTCTATGGCTACACCTTC. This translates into CASRGHLNLYGYTF.

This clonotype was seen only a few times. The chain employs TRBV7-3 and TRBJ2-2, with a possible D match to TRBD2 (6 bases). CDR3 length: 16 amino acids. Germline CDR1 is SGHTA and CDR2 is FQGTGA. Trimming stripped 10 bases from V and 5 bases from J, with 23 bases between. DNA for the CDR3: TGTGCCAACGGCCCCGCTCGCGGGACCGAGACCGGGGAGCTGTTTTTT. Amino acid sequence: CANGPARGTETGELFF.

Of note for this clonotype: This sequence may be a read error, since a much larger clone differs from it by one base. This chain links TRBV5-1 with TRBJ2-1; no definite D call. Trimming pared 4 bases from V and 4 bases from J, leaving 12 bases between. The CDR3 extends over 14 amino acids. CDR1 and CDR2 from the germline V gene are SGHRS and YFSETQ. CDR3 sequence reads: CASSVSQAYNEQFF. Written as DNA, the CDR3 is TGCGCCAGCAGCGTGAGTCAGGCTTACAATGAGCAGTTCTTC. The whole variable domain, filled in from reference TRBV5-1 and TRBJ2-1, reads KAGVTQTPRYLIKTRGQQVTLSCSPISGHRSVSWYQQTPGQGLQFLFEYFSETQRNKGNFPGRFSGRQFSNSRSEMNVSTLELGDSALYLCASSVSQAYNEQFFGPGTRLTVL.

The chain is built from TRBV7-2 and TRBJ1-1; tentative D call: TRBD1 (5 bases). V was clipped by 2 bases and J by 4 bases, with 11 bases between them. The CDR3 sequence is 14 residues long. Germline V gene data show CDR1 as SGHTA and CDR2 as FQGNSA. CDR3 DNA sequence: TGTGCCAGCAGCTTAATATGGGGGTTCACTGAAGCTTTCTTT. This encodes CASSLIWGFTEAFF. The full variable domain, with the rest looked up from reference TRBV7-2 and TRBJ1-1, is GAGVSQSPSNKVTEKGKDVELRCDPISGHTALYWYRQSLGQGLEFLIYFQGNSAPDKSGLPSDRFSAERTGGSVSTLTIQRTQQEDSAVYLCASSLIWGFTEAFFGQGTRLTVV.

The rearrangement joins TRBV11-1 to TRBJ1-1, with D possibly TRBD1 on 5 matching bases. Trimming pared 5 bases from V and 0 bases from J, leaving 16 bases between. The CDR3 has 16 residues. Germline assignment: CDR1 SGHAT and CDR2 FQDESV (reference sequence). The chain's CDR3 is CASSTFSGGMNTEAFF. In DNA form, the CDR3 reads TGTGCCAGCAGCACATTCTCGGGGGGGATGAACACTGAAGCTTTCTTT. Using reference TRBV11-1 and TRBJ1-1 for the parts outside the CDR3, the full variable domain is EAEVAQSPRYKITEKSQAVAFWCDPISGHATLYWYRQILGQGPELLVQFQDESVVDDSQLPKDRFSAERLKGVDSTLKIQPAELGDSAMYLCASSTFSGGMNTEAFFGQGTRLTVV.

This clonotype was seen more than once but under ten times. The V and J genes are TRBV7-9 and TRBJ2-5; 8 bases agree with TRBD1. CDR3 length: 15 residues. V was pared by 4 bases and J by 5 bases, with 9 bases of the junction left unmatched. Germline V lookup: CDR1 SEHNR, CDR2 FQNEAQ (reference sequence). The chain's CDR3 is CASSYLLGQGETQYF. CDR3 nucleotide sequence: TGTGCCAGCAGCTATCTTCTCGGACAGGGCGAGACCCAGTACTTC.

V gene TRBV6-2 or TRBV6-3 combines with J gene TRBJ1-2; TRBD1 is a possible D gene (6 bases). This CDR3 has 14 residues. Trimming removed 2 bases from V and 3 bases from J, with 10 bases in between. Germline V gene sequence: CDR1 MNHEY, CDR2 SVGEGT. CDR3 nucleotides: TGTGCCAGCAGTTACGGGGGGCCATACTATGGCTACACCTTC. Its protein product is CASSYGGPYYGYTF.

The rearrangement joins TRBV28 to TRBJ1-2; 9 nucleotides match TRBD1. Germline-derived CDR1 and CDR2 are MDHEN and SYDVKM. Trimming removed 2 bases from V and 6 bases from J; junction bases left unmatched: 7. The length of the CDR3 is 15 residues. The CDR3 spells CASSLIGTGGDGYTF. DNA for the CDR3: TGTGCCAGCAGTTTAATTGGCACAGGGGGCGATGGCTACACCTTC.

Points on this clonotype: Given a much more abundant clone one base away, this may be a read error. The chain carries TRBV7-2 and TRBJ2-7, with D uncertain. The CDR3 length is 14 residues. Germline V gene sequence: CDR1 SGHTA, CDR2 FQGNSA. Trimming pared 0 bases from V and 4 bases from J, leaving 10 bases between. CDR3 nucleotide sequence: TGTGCCAGCAGCTTAGCCGAAGCAGATTACGAGCAGTACTTC. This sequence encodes CASSLAEADYEQYF.

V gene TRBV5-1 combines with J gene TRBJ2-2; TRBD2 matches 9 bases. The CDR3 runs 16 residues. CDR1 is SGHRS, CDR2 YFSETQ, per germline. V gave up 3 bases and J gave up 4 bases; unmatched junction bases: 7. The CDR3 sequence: CASSSEAGGPTGELFF. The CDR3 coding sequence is TGCGCCAGCAGCTCCGAGGCGGGGGGGCCCACCGGGGAGCTGTTTTTT.

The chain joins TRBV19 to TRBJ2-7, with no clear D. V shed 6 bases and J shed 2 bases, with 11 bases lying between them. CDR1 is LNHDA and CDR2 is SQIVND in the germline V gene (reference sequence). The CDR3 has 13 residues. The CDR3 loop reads CASRAPTTYEQYF. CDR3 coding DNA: TGTGCCAGTAGGGCCCCGACCACCTACGAGCAGTACTTC.

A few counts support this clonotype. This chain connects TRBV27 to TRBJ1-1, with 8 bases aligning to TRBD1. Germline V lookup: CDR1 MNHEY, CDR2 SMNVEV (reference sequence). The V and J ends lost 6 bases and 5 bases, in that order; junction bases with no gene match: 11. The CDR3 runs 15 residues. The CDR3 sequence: CASRRTQGGITEAFF. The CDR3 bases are TGTGCCAGCAGACGCACACAGGGGGGGATAACTGAAGCTTTCTTT.

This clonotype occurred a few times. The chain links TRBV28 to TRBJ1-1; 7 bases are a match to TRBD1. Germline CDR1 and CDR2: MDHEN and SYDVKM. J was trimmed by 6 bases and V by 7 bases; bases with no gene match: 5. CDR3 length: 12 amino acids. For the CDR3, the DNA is TGTGCCAGCAATGAGGGGGCCCCTGAAGCTTTCTTT. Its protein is CASNEGAPEAFF.

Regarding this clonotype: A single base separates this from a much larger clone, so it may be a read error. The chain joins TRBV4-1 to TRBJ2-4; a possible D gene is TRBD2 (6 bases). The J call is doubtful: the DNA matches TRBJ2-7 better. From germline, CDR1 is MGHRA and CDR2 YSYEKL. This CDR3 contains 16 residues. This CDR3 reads CASSQGTGRGVYEQYF. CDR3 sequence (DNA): TGCGCCAGCAGCCAAGGAACTGGGCGGGGCGTCTACGAGCAGTACTTC.

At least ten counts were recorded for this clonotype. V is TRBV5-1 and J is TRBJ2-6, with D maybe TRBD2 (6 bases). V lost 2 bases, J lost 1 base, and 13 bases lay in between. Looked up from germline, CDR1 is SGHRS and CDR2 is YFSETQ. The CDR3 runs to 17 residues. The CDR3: CASSLGGALSGANVLTF. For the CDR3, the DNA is TGCGCCAGCAGCTTAGGAGGGGCTCTATCTGGGGCCAACGTCCTGACTTTC. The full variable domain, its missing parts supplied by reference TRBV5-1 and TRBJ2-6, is KAGVTQTPRYLIKTRGQQVTLSCSPISGHRSVSWYQQTPGQGLQFLFEYFSETQRNKGNFPGRFSGRQFSNSRSEMNVSTLELGDSALYLCASSLGGALSGANVLTFGAGSRLTVL.

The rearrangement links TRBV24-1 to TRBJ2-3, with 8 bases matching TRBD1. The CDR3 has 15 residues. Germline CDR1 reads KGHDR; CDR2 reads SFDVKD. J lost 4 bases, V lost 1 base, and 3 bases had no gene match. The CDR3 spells CATSDLAGGADTQYF. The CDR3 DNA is TGTGCCACCAGTGATTTAGCAGGGGGCGCAGATACGCAGTATTTT.